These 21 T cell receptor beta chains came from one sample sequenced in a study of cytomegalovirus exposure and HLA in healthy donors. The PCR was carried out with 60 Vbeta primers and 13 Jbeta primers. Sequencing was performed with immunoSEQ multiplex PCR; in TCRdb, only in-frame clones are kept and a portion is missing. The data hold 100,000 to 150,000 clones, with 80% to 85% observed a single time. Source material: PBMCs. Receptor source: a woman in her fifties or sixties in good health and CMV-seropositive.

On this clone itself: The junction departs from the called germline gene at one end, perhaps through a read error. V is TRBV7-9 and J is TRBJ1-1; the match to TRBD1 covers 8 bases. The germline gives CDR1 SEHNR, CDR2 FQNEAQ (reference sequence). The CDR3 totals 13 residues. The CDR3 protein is CSSSTTGGTEAFF. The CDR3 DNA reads TGTTCCAGCAGCACAACAGGGGGCACTGAAGCTTTCTTT. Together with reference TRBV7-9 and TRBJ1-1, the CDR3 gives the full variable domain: DTGVSQNPRHKITKRGQNVTFRCDPISEHNRLYWYRQTLGQGPEFLTYFQNEAQLEKSRLLSDRFSAERPKGSFSTLEIQRTEQGDSAMYLCSSSTTGGTEAFFGQGTRLTVV.

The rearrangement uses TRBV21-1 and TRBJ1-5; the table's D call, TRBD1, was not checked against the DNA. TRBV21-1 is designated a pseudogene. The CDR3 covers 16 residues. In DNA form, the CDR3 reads TGTGCCAGCAGCAAAGTCATCGACAGTATGAATCAGCCCCAGCATTTT. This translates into CASSKVIDSMNQPQHF.

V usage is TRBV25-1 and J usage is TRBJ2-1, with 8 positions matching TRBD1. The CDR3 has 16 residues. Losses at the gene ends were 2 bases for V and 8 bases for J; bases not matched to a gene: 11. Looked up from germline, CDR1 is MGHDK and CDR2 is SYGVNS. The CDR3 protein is CASSEIGQGILDEQFF. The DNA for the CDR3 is TGTGCCAGCAGTGAAATTGGACAGGGCATTTTGGATGAGCAGTTCTTC.

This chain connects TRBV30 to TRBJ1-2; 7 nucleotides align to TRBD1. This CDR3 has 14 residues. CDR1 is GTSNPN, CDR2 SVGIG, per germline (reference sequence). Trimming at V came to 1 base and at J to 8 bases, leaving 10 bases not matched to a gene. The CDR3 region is CAWSGDGQARGYTF. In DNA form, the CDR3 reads TGTGCCTGGAGTGGGGACGGACAGGCTAGGGGCTACACCTTC.

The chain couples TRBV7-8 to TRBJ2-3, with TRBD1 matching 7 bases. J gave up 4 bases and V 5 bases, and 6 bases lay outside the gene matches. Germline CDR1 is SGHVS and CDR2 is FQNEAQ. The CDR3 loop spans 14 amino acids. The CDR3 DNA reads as TGTGCCAGCAGCCAAGACAGGGCCGCAGATACGCAGTATTTT. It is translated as CASSQDRAADTQYF.

The CDR3 here is CASSLRQGNNEQFF. Here the CDR3 DNA reads TGCGCCAGCAGCTTGCGACAGGGTAACAATGAGCAGTTCTTC. The chain is built from TRBV5-1 and TRBJ2-1; 7 bases are shared with TRBD1. The CDR3 totals 14 residues. Unmatched junction bases numbered 3, after V lost 1 base and J lost 5 bases. CDR1 SGHRS and CDR2 YFSETQ come from the germline V gene.

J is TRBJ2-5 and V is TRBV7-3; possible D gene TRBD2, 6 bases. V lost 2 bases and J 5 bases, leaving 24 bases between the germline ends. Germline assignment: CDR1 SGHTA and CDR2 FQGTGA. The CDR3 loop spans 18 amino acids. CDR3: CASSLLPNSAGRGETQYF. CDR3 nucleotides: TGTGCCAGCAGCTTACTTCCTAATTCGGCCGGGAGAGGTGAGACCCAGTACTTC.

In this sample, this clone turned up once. The DNA for the CDR3 is TGTGCCAGCTCACCACCGTCAGGGGGCTTTTACAATGAGCAGTTCTTC. This sequence encodes CASSPPSGGFYNEQFF. The rearrangement links TRBV18 to TRBJ2-1; 8 nucleotides line up with TRBD1. The junction had 5 bases not matched to a gene; V was cut back by 0 bases and J by 4 bases. In germline, CDR1 is KGHSH, CDR2 LQKENI. The CDR3 consists of 16 residues.

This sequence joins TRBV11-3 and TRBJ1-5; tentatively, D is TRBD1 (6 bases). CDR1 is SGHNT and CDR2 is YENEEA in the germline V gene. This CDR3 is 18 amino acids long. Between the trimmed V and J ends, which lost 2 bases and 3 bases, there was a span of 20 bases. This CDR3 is CASSLSGTPDLPNQPQHF. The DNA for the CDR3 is TGTGCCAGCAGCTTATCCGGGACACCGGACCTACCCAATCAGCCCCAGCATTTT.

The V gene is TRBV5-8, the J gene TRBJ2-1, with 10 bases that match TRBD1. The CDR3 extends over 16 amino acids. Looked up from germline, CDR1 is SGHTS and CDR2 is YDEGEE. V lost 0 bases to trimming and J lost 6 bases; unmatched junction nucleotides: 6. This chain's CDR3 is CASSLGDRGRSNEQFF. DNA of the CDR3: TGTGCCAGCAGCTTGGGCGACAGGGGGCGAAGCAATGAGCAGTTCTTC.

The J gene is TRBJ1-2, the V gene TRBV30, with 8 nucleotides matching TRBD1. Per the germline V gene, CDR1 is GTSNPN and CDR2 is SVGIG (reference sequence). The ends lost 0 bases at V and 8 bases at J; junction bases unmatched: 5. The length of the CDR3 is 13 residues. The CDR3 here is CAWSVSGGLGYTF. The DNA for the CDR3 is TGTGCCTGGAGTGTATCAGGGGGCCTCGGCTACACCTTC.

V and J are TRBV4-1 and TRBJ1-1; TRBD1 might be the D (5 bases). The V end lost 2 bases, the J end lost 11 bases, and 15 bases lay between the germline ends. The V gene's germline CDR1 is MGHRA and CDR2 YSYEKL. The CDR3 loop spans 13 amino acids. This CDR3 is CASSQLGGTVAFF. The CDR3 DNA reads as TGCGCCAGCAGCCAATTGGGGGGTACTGTGGCTTTCTTT.

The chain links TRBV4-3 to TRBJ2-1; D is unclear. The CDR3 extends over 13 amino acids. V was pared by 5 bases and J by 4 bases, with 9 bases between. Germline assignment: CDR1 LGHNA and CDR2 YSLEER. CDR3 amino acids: CASSSDSYNEQFF. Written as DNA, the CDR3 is TGCGCCAGCAGCTCTGACTCTTACAATGAGCAGTTCTTC.

The CDR3 is CASSLVSSGPETQYF. The CDR3, as DNA: TGCGCCAGCAGCTTGGTATCTAGCGGCCCGGAGACCCAGTACTTC. The V and J genes are TRBV5-1 and TRBJ2-5; 7 nucleotides align to TRBD2. The germline gives CDR1 SGHRS, CDR2 YFSETQ. This CDR3 comprises 15 residues. Trimming took 0 bases from V and 5 from J; bases not matched to a gene: 7.

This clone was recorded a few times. This chain's CDR3 is CASSRRSDRDQETQYF. The CDR3 DNA follows: TGTGCCAGCTCCCGAAGGTCCGACAGGGACCAAGAGACCCAGTACTTC. The chain couples TRBV18 to TRBJ2-5; TRBD1 agrees at 7 bases. The CDR3 consists of 16 residues. V lost 6 bases and J lost 0; bases outside the gene matches: 10. Germline CDR1 is KGHSH and CDR2 is LQKENI.

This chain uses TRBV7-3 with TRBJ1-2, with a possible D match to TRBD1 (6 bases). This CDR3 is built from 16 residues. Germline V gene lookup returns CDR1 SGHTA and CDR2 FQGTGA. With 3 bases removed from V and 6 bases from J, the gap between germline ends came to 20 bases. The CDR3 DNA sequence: TGTGCCAGCAGCTTCACAGGGTACGGTTTTGTAGATGGCTACACCTTC. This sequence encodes CASSFTGYGFVDGYTF.

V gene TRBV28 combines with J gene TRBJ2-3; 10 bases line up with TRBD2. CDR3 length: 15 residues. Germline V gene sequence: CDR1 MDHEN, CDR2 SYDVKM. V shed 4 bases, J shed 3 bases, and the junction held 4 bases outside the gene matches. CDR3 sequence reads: CASSSSGSGTDTQYF. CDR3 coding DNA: TGTGCCAGCAGTTCTAGCGGGAGTGGGACAGATACGCAGTATTTT.

For the CDR3, the DNA is TGCGCCAGCAGCCAACAGGGCGGGAGTGGCAATGAGCAGTTCTTC. Encoded protein: CASSQQGGSGNEQFF. The chain has TRBV4-1 and TRBJ2-1; 7 bases are a match to TRBD2. V lost 2 bases to trimming and J lost 6 bases; unmatched junction nucleotides: 7. This CDR3 comprises 15 residues. Looked up from germline, CDR1 is MGHRA and CDR2 is YSYEKL.

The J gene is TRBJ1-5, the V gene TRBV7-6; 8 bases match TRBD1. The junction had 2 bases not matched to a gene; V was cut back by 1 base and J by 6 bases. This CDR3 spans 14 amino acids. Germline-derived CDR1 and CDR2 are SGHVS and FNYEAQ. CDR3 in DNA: TGTGCCAGCAGCTTAGACAGGGGGGCTCAGCCCCAGCATTTT. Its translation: CASSLDRGAQPQHF.

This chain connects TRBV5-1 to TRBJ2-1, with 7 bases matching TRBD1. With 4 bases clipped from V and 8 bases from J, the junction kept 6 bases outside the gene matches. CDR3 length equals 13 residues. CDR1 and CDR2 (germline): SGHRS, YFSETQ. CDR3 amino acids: CASSLGQDDEQFF. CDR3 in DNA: TGCGCCAGCAGCCTAGGACAGGACGATGAGCAGTTCTTC.

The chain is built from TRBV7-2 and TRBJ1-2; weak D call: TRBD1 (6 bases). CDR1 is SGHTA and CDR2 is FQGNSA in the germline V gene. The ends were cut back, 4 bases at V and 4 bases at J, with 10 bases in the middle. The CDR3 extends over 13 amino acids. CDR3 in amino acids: CASSYTGPYGYTF. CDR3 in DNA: TGTGCCAGCAGCTATACAGGGCCCTATGGCTACACCTTC.